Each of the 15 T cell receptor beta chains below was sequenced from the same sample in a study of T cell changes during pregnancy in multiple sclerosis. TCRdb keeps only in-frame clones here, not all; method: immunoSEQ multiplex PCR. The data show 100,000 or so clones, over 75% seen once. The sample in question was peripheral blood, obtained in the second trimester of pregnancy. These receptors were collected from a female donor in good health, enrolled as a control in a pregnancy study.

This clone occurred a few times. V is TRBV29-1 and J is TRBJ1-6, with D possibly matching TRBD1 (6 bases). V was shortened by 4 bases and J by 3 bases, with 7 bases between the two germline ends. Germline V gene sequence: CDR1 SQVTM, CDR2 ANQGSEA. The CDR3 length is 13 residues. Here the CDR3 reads CSVGTDYNSPLHF. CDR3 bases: TGCAGCGTTGGGACAGACTATAATTCACCCCTCCACTTT.

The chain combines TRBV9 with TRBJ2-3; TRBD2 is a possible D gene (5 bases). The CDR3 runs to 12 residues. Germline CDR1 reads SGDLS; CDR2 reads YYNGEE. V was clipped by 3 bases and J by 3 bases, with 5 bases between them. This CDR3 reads CASSGGTDTQYF. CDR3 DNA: TGTGCCAGCAGCGGAGGGACAGATACGCAGTATTTT. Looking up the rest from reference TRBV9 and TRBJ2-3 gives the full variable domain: DSGVTQTPKHLITATGQRVTLRCSPRSGDLSVYWYQQSLDQGLQFLIQYYNGEERAKGNILERFSAQQFPDLHSELNLSSLELGDSALYFCASSGGTDTQYFGPGTRLTVL.

CDR3 protein: CATSATALTDTQYF. The CDR3 DNA follows: TGTGCCACCAGCGCCACAGCTCTCACAGATACGCAGTATTTT. J is TRBJ2-3 and V is TRBV15; no clear D gene. The V end lost 5 bases, the J end lost 2 bases, and 11 bases lay between the germline ends. The CDR3 is made up of 14 amino acids. From germline, CDR1 is LNHNV and CDR2 YYDKDF (reference sequence). Filled out from reference TRBV15 and TRBJ2-3, the complete variable domain reads DAMVIQNPRYQVTQFGKPVTLSCSQTLNHNVMYWYQQKSSQAPKLLFHYYDKDFNNEADTPDNFQSRRPNTSFCFLDIRSPGLGDTAMYLCATSATALTDTQYFGPGTRLTVL.

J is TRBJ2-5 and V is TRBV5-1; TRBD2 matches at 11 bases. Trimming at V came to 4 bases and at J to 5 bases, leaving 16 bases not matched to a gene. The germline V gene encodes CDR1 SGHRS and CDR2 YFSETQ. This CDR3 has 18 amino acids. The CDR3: CASSTPPLTSGVGETQYF. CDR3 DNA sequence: TGCGCCAGCAGCACCCCCCCTTTGACTAGCGGGGTGGGTGAGACCCAGTACTTC.

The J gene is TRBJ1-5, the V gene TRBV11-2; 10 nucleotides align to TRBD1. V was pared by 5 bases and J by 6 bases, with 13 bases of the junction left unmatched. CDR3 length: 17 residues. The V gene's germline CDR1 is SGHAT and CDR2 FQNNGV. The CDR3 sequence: CASSPRPDRGRRQPQHF. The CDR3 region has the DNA TGTGCCAGCAGCCCCAGACCGGACAGGGGGAGGCGTCAGCCCCAGCATTTT.

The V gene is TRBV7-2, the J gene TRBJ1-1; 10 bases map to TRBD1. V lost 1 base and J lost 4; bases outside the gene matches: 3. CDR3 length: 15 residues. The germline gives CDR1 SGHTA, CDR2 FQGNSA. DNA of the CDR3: TGTGCCAGCAGCTTAGTCCGGGACAGGGGCACTGAAGCTTTCTTT. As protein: CASSLVRDRGTEAFF.

The CDR3 nucleotides are TGTGCCTGGAGCTCCGGCTCCTACGAGCAGTACTTC. It is translated as CAWSSGSYEQYF. V and J are TRBV30 and TRBJ2-7, with D unresolved. V dropped 3 bases and J dropped 0 bases, with 6 bases sitting between them. This CDR3 has 12 residues. The germline gives CDR1 GTSNPN, CDR2 SVGIG (reference sequence).

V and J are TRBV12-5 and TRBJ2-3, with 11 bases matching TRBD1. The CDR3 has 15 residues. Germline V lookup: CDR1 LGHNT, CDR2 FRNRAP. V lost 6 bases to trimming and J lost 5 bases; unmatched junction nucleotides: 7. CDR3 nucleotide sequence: TGTGCTAGTGGCCCTGGACAGGGGGCAGGAGATACGCAGTATTTT. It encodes CASGPGQGAGDTQYF.

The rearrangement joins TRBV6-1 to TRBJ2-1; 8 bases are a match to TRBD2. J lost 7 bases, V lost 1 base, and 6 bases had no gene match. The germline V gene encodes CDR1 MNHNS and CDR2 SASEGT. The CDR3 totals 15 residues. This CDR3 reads CASSEGASGWNEQFF. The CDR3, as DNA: TGTGCCAGCAGTGAAGGGGCTAGCGGGTGGAATGAGCAGTTCTTC.

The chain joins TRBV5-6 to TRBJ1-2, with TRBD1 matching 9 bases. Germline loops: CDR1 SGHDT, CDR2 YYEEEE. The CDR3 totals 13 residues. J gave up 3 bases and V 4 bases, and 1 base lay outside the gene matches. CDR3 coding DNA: TGTGCCAGCAGCAGGGACAGGGACTATGGCTACACCTTC. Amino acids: CASSRDRDYGYTF.

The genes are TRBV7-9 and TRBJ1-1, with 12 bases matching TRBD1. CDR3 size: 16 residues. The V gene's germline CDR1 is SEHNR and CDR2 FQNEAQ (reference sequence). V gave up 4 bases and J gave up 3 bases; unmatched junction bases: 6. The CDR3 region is CASSYGTGGFYTEAFF. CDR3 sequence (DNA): TGTGCCAGCAGCTATGGGACAGGGGGCTTTTACACTGAAGCTTTCTTT.

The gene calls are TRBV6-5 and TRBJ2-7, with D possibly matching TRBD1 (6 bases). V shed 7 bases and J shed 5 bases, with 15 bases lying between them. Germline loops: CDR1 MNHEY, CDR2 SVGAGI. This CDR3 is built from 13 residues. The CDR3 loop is CASNQGWRDEQYF. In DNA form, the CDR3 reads TGTGCCAGCAACCAGGGGTGGCGGGACGAGCAGTACTTC.

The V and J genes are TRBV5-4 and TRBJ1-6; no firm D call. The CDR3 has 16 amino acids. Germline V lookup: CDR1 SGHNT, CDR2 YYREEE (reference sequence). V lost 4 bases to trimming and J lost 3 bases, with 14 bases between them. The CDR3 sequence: CASSREPEYYNSPLHF. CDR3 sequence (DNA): TGTGCCAGCAGCCGAGAGCCCGAATACTATAATTCACCCCTCCACTTT.

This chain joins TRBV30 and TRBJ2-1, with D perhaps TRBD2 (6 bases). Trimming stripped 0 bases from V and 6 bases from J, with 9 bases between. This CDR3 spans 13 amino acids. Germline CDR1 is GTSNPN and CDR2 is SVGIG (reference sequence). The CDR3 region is CAWSVTGANEQFF. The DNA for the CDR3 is TGTGCCTGGAGTGTTACGGGAGCCAATGAGCAGTTCTTC.

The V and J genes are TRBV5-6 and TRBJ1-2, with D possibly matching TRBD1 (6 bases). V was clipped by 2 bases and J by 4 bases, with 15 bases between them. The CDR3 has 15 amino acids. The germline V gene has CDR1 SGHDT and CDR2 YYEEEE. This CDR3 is CASSLGRGDVYGYTF. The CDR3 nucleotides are TGTGCCAGCAGCTTAGGCAGGGGCGACGTCTATGGCTACACCTTC.